The present T cell receptor beta chain was sequenced within a study of T-cell reconstitution after alpha-beta-depleted transplantation in children. Findings of the study overall: Diversity of TCRbeta at day 60 was high in some patients, arising from surviving recipient T cells and thymic progenitors. One year post-transplant, T-cell counts and diversity were largely derived from T cells produced anew. Several hundred rapidly expanded clones from non-depleted graft cells reportedly supplied alpha-beta T cells about two months post-transplant.

Germline lookup yields CDR1 SGHTA and CDR2 FQGNSA. The CDR3 is 14 residues long. Between the trimmed V and J ends, which lost 5 bases and 3 bases, there was a span of 14 bases. Comments on this clonotype: Its specificity is not known.

Using unique molecular identifiers, the investigators prepared the TCRbeta library. TCRdb recomputed calls from the PCR reads with MiXCR, one row per CDR3 protein. The table includes 40,000 to 55,000 distinct CDR3 sequences, approximately 6.1% detected once. The sequencing used PBMCs, mostly from graft donor cells, collected 60 days after TCRalphabeta/CD19-depleted stem cell transplant. The sequence came from a female patient aged 2-15 years who had a stem cell transplant for aplastic anemia, so the T cells may come from the graft donor. This chain links TRBV7-2 with TRBJ2-7, with D perhaps being TRBD1 or TRBD2 (5 bases each). The CDR3 DNA follows: TGTGCCAGCAGCCCCGGGACCCCTCGCTACGAGCAGTACTTC. Its protein product is CASSPGTPRYEQYF.